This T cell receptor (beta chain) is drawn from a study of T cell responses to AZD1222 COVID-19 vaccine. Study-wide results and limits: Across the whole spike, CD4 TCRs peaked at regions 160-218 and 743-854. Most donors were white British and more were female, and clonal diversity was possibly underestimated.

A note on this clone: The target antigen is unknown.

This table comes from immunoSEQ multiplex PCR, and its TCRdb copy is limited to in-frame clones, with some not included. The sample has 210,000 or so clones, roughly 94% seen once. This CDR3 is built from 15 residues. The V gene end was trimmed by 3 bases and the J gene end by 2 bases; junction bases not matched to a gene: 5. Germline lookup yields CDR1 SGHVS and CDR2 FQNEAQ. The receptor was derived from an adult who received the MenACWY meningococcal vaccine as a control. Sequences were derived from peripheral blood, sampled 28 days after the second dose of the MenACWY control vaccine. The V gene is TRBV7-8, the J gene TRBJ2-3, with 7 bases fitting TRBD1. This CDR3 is CASSLEQGVTDTQYF. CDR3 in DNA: TGTGCCAGCAGCTTGGAGCAGGGGGTCACAGATACGCAGTATTTT.